The present entry profiles one T cell receptor beta chain with its context. Its antigen is unknown. A single base separates this from a much larger clone, so it may be a read error. The data originate from a study of CD8+CD57+ T cells in acquired aplastic anemia. TCR beta VDJ and CDR3 profiles were obtained from a genomic DNA template. One entry per CDR3 protein, called by TCRdb with MiXCR from the reads. The top ten clones hold 25% to 35% of a sample with 100,000 to 120,000 distinct CDR3 sequences, around 49% of them seen once. Overall study findings and caveats: The study identified around 28 CD8+ CDR3 sequences shared by patients and controls.

The sample was sorted CD4+, CD8+, or CD8+CD57+ T cells (not recorded which) from PBMCs. The origin of this receptor is a human donor in good health, serving as a control.

CDR3 sequence: CAGSSLGTGSYEQYF. The CDR3 nucleotides are TGTGCCGGCAGTTCCCTCGGGACAGGGTCGTACGAGCAGTACTTC. This rearrangement joins TRBV5-5 to TRBJ2-7; 9 nucleotides align to TRBD1. CDR3 length equals 15 residues. Germline CDR1 SGHKS, CDR2 YYEKEE (reference sequence).